The clone carrying this T cell receptor beta chain came up a few times. Its antigen is unknown. In nominal health when sampled, donors likely had unrecorded immune exposures nonetheless. This sample is part of a study of cytomegalovirus exposure and HLA in healthy donors. Study findings and constraints: Accurate prediction of HLA-A and HLA-B alleles (for most subjects) was reportedly achieved from TCR beta sequences. In a later analysis, at a false discovery rate of 0.05, 17,000 or so TCR beta sequences were associated with HLA alleles. Sequencing had likely introduced a cluster of highly shared sequence variants as an artifact.

The CDR3 length is 15 residues. Trimming took 4 bases from V and 5 from J; bases not matched to a gene: 9. Germline CDR1 and CDR2: SGHNT and YYREEE (reference sequence). Amplification used 60 Vbeta primers and 13 Jbeta primers. Repertoires were generated with immunoSEQ multiplex PCR, while TCRdb's copy carries only in-frame clones and drops some. The sample shows 55,000 to 80,000 clones, 65% to 70% of them seen only once. The V gene is TRBV5-4, the J gene TRBJ2-1; 7 bases are a match to TRBD1. The sample taken for sequencing was PBMCs. This TCR was recovered from a woman between 25 and 40 years old in good health and CMV-seronegative. The CDR3 nucleotides read TGTGCCAGCAGCCCTCGGACAGGAAGAGACAATGAGCAGTTCTTC. It encodes CASSPRTGRDNEQFF.